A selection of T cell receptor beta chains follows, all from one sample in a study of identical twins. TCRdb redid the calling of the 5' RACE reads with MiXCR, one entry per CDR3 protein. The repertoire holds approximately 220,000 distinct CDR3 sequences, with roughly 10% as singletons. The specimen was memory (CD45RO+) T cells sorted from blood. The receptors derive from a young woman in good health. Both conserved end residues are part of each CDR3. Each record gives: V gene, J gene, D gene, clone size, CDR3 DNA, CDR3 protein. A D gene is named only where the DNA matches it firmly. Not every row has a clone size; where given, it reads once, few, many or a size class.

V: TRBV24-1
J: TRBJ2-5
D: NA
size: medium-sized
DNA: TGTGCCACCAGTGATTCCGACGGGTTCGGGCGAGAGACCCAGTACTTC
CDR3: CATSDSDGFGRETQYF

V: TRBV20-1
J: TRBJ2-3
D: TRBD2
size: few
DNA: TGCAGTGCTTCGAAAGGGAGGGGCACAGATACGCAGTATTTT
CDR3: CSASKGRGTDTQYF

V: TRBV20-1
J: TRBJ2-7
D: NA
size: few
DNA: TGCAGTGCTAGAGATTCTAGCGCGTCCTACGAGCAGTACTTC
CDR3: CSARDSSASYEQYF

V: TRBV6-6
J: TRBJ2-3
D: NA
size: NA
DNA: TGTGCCAGCACAAACCCCTCAGATACGCAGTATTTT
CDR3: CASTNPSDTQYF

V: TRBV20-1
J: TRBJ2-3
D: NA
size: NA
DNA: TGCAGTGCCCAGAGTGGATTCACAGATACGCAGTATTTT
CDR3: CSAQSGFTDTQYF

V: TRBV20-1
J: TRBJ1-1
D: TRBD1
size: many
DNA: TGCAGTGCTAAACGCCCCGACAGGGAGGTTGACACTGAAGCTTTCTTT
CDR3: CSAKRPDREVDTEAFF

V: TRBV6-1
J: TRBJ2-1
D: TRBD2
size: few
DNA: TGTGCCAGCCTTAGCGGGGGGCGGAATGAGCAGTTCTTC
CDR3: CASLSGGRNEQFF

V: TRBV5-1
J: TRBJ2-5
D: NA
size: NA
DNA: TGCGCCAGCAGCTTGGCGAAACAAGAGACCCAGTACTTC
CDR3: CASSLAKQETQYF

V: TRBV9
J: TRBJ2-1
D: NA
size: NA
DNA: TGTGCCAGCAGCGTAACCGGGACCTTCCACTACAATGAGCAGTTCTTC
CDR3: CASSVTGTFHYNEQFF

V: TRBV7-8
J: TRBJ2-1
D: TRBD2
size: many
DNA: TGTGCCAGCAGCCCCACTAGCGGCCCCTACAATGAGCAGTTCTTC
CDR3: CASSPTSGPYNEQFF

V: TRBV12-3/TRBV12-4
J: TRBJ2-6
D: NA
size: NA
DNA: TGTGCCAGCACCTCAGGGACTGGGGCCAACGTCCTGACTTTC
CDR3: CASTSGTGANVLTF

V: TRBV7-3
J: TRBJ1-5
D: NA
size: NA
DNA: TGTGCCAGCAGCTTAAACGCCTGGGAGCCCCAGCATTTT
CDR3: CASSLNAWEPQHF

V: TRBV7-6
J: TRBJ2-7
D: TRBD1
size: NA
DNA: TGTGCCAGCAGCTTAGGGACAGGTACCTCCTACGAGCAGTACTTC
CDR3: CASSLGTGTSYEQYF

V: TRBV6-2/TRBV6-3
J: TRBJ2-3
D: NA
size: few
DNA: TGTGCCAGCAACTCCGGGGGTCGTAGCACAGATACGCAGTATTTT
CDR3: CASNSGGRSTDTQYF

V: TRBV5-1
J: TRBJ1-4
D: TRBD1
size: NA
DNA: TGCGCCAGCAGCTTGGCCGGGACAGAAAATGAAAAACTGTTTTTT
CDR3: CASSLAGTENEKLFF

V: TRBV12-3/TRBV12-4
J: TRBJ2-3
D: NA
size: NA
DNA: TGTGCCAGCAGTTTGGCAGATACGCATTATTTT
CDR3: CASSLADTHYF

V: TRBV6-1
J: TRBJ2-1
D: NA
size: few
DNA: TGTGCCAGCAGCCCCGTGACCAGGGGCAATGAGCAGTTCTTC
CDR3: CASSPVTRGNEQFF

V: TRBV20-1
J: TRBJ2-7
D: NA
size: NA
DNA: TGCAGTGCCCTGGACAGCCACACCTACGAGCAGTACTTC
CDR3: CSALDSHTYEQYF

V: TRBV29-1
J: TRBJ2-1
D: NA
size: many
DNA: TGCAGCGTTGAAGCCCCGGGCGGGGACCTTTACAATGAGCAGTTCTTC
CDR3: CSVEAPGGDLYNEQFF

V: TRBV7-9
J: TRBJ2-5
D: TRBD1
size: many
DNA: TGTGCCAGCAGCTTTCGGGACAGTCAAGAGACCCAGTACTTC
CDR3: CASSFRDSQETQYF

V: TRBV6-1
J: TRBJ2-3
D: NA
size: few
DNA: TGTGCCAGCAGTCGCACCGTGGTGACAGATACGCAGTATTTT
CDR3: CASSRTVVTDTQYF

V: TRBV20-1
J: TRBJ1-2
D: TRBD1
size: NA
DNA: TGCAGTGCTACCCCGAGCCTGGGACAGTCCGACTATGGCTACACCTTC
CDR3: CSATPSLGQSDYGYTF

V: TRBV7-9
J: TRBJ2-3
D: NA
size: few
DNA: TGTGCCAGCAGCTCCCAGGGGCACGATACGCAGTATTTT
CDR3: CASSSQGHDTQYF

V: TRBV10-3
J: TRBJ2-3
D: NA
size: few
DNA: TGTGCCATCAGTGGGGGGGGGCGCGGCACAGATACGCAGTATTTT
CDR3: CAISGGGRGTDTQYF

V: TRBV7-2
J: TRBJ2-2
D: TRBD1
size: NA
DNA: TGTGCCAGCAGCTCTCCCGGGACAGGGTTGACCGGGGAGCTGTTTTTT
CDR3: CASSSPGTGLTGELFF

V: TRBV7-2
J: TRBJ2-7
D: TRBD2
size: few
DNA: TGTGCCAGCAGCAGGGCGGGGGCTAGCGGGAGCTACGAGCAGTACTTC
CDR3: CASSRAGASGSYEQYF

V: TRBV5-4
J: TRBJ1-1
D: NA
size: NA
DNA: TGTGCCAGCAGCTTGGACAGCCTCTCTGAAGCTTTCTTT
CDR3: CASSLDSLSEAFF

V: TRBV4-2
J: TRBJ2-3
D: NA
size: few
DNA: TGTGCCAGCAGCCAAGAAATCACAGGGATCCGCACAGATACGCAGTATTTT
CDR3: CASSQEITGIRTDTQYF

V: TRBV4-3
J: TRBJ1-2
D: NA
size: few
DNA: TGCGCCAGCAGCCAAGAAATTACCTCTAACTATGGCTACACCTTC
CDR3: CASSQEITSNYGYTF

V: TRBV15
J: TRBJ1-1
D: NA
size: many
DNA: TGTGCCACCGATCTTAATCGCGGGCCGAACACTGAAGCTTTCTTT
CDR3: CATDLNRGPNTEAFF

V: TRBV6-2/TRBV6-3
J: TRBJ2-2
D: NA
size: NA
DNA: TGTGCCAGCCGACTTTACGGGGAGCTGTTTTTT
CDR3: CASRLYGELFF

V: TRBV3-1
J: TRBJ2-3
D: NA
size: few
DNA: TGTGCCAGCAGCCAAGTTCCCAGCGGGAGCACAGATACGCAGTATTTT
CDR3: CASSQVPSGSTDTQYF

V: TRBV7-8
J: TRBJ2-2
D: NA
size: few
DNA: TGTGCCAGCAGCTCCACGCGGGGATACACCGGGGAGCTGTTTTTT
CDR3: CASSSTRGYTGELFF

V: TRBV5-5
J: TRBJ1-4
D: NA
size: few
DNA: TGTGCCAGCAGCTTGAGATCGGGTAATGAAAAACTGTTTTTT
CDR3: CASSLRSGNEKLFF

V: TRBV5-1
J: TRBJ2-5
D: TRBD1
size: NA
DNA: TGCGCCAGCAGCTTCACCGGGACAGGGGAGGAGACCCAGTACTTC
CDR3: CASSFTGTGEETQYF

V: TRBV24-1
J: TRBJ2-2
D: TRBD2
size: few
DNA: TGTGCCACCAGTGATCCCGGGACTAGCCATGCCGGGGAGCTGTTTTTT
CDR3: CATSDPGTSHAGELFF

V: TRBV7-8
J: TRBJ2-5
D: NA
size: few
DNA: TGTGCCAGCAGCTCCCGGTGGGAGACCCAGTACTTC
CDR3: CASSSRWETQYF

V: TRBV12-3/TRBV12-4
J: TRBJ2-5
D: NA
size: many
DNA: TGTGCCAGCAGTGCACGGATGAGAGAGACCCAGTACTTC
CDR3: CASSARMRETQYF

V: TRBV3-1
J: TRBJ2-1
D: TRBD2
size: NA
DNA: TGTGCCAGCAGCCAAGGGCTGACTAAGCGGGGTACTATGGATGAGCAGTTCTTC
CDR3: CASSQGLTKRGTMDEQFF

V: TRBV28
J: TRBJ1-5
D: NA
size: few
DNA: TGTGCCAGCAGTTTCGGTCAGCCCCAGCATTTT
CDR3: CASSFGQPQHF

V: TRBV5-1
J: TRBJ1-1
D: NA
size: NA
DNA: TGCGCCAGCAGATTCACGGAAGGTAACACTGAAGCTTTCTTT
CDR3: CASRFTEGNTEAFF

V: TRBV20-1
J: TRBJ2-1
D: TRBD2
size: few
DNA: TGCAGTGCTAGCCGGCGGGAGGGACCCTACAATGAGCAGTTCTTC
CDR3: CSASRREGPYNEQFF

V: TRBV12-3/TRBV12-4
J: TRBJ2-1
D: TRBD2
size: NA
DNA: TGTGCCAGCAGCCTTAGCGGGAGAGGGAACAATGAGCAGTTCTTC
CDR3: CASSLSGRGNNEQFF

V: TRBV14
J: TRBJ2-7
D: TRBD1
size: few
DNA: TGTGCCAGCAGCCGGTCGGGACAGGGCGAGCAGTACTTC
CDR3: CASSRSGQGEQYF

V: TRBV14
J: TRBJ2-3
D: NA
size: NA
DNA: TGTGCCAGCAGCCAAGATCGGGGGCGATCGCAGTATTTT
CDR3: CASSQDRGRSQYF

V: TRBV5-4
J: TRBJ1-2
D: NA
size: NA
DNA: TGTGCCAGCAGCCGTGACAGGCCGGGGGAAAACTATGGCTACACCTTC
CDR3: CASSRDRPGENYGYTF